The 15 T cell receptor beta chains reported below all come from one sample, sequenced in a study of blood T cells in healthy people across ages. Primers used in a second PCR of about 6 to 11 cycles were a sample-barcoded 5' primer and a J-beta primer mix. TCRdb re-derived calls from the 5' RACE reads in MiXCR, one entry per CDR3 protein. In the table there are 1.4 million or so distinct CDR3 sequences, around 40% of which are singletons. Sequencing was carried out using blood. The receptors were sampled from a woman aged 18-29 years in good health.

The CDR3 sequence is CASTPDGHKGNSPLHF. In DNA form, the CDR3 reads TGTGCCAGCACTCCCGACGGACACAAGGGTAATTCACCCCTCCACTTT. The chain recombines TRBV27 with TRBJ1-6, with D possibly being TRBD1 (5 bases). The CDR3 extends over 16 amino acids. The V and J ends lost 7 bases and 6 bases respectively, with 19 bases between them. The germline gives CDR1 MNHEY, CDR2 SMNVEV (reference sequence).

The genes are TRBV6-5 and TRBJ2-2, with D perhaps matching TRBD2 (5 bases). Trimming stripped 6 bases from V and 4 bases from J, with 15 bases between. Per germline, CDR1 MNHEY and CDR2 SVGAGI. CDR3 length equals 15 residues. The CDR3: CASRVGSTGTGELFF. CDR3 DNA: TGTGCCAGCAGGGTGGGGAGTACTGGCACCGGGGAGCTGTTTTTT.

This chain connects TRBV11-3 to TRBJ2-1; 10 bases are shared with TRBD2. V lost 0 bases, J lost 9 bases, and 5 bases stayed unmatched. From germline, CDR1 is SGHNT and CDR2 YENEEA. The CDR3 contains 15 residues. CDR3 nucleotides: TGTGCCAGCAGCTTAGAAGCGGGGGGGGGAAGTGAGCAGTTCTTC. It yields the protein CASSLEAGGGSEQFF.

J is TRBJ2-1 and V is TRBV6-2 or TRBV6-3, with D perhaps TRBD2 (5 bases). The CDR3 has 12 residues. Germline V gene sequence: CDR1 MNHEY, CDR2 SVGEGT. Trimming left V 5 bases short and J 10 bases short, with 12 bases between. CDR3 protein: CASSPREGEQFF. DNA for the CDR3: TGTGCCAGCAGTCCCCGTGAGGGCGAGCAGTTCTTC.

This sequence joins TRBV4-1 and TRBJ2-1; D not resolved. The closer fit of TRBJ2-7 to the DNA end suggests the J call may be wrong. CDR3 length: 18 amino acids. From germline, CDR1 is MGHRA and CDR2 YSYEKL. CDR3 protein: CASSQDPSPAATYNEQYF. The CDR3 DNA reads as TGCGCCAGCAGCCAAGATCCGTCGCCAGCAGCCACCTACAATGAGCAGTACTTC.

This clonotype was seen ten or more times. This rearrangement joins TRBV12-3 or TRBV12-4 to TRBJ2-3; D remains ambiguous. Trimming removed 3 bases from V and 0 bases from J, with 10 bases in between. This CDR3 spans 15 amino acids. CDR3 sequence reads: CASSLEGASTDTQYF. DNA of the CDR3: TGTGCCAGCAGTTTGGAAGGAGCTAGCACAGATACGCAGTATTTT.

The J gene is TRBJ2-3, the V gene TRBV16; D unresolved. Trimming shortened V by 4 bases and J by 6 bases, and 8 bases separated the two germline ends. Germline CDR1 reads KGHSY; CDR2 reads FQNENV. The CDR3 contains 12 residues. The CDR3 region is CASSPPWDTQYF. CDR3 nucleotides: TGTGCCAGCAGCCCTCCTTGGGATACGCAGTATTTT.

This clonotype was recorded at least ten times. The gene calls are TRBV18 and TRBJ1-1, with unresolved D. The CDR3 sequence is 12 residues long. Germline values: CDR1 KGHSH, CDR2 LQKENI. V lost 8 bases and J 1 base, leaving 8 bases between the germline ends. The CDR3 bases are TGTGCCAGCAGTCCCAGGAACACTGAAGCTTTCTTT. Translating gives CASSPRNTEAFF.

The genes are TRBV28 and TRBJ1-4; D unresolved. V lost 6 bases and J 0 bases, leaving 5 bases between the germline ends. The CDR3 loop spans 13 amino acids. The germline gives CDR1 MDHEN, CDR2 SYDVKM. Here the CDR3 DNA reads TGTGCCAGCAGGGGCCCAACTAATGAAAAACTGTTTTTT. Its protein is CASRGPTNEKLFF.

This clonotype was observed a handful of times. This chain uses TRBV20-1 with TRBJ2-1, with a possible D match to TRBD2 (6 bases). The CDR3 length is 16 residues. V lost 0 bases, J lost 0 bases, and 12 bases lay in between. From germline, CDR1 is DFQATT and CDR2 SNEGSKA (reference sequence). In DNA, the CDR3 is TGCAGTGCTAGAGAGTGGTGGAGGGACTCCTACAATGAGCAGTTCTTC. Residues: CSAREWWRDSYNEQFF.

The V call is TRBV7-9, the J call TRBJ1-1; 8 bases agree with TRBD1. With 3 bases clipped from V and 1 base from J, the junction kept 7 bases outside the gene matches. Germline V gene data show CDR1 as SEHNR and CDR2 as FQNEAQ (reference sequence). The CDR3 is made up of 16 amino acids. CDR3 DNA: TGTGCCAGCAGCTTCAGCGCCGGGACAGGGAACACTGAAGCTTTCTTT. Translating it yields CASSFSAGTGNTEAFF.

The chain is built from TRBV6-6 and TRBJ2-2, with TRBD2 matching over 7 bases. The CDR3 extends over 14 amino acids. Unmatched junction bases numbered 6, after V lost 7 bases and J lost 4 bases. In germline, CDR1 is MNHNY, CDR2 SVGAGI (reference sequence). CDR3 nucleotide sequence: TGTGCCAGCACCCGGGGGAGGGGCACCGGGGAGCTGTTTTTT. Residues: CASTRGRGTGELFF.

This clonotype was observed a few times. The genes are TRBV6-2 or TRBV6-3 and TRBJ2-1; D is ambiguous. The CDR3 consists of 12 residues. Trimming took off 8 bases at V and 12 bases at J, with 17 bases between the two ends. Germline values: CDR1 MNHEY, CDR2 SVGEGT. The CDR3 coding sequence is TGTGCCAGCTCACGCGGTCCCGATTGGCAGTTCTTC. It is translated as CASSRGPDWQFF.

The chain combines TRBV7-2 with TRBJ2-7; 10 bases are shared with TRBD2. CDR1 and CDR2 (germline): SGHTA, FQGNSA. This CDR3 spans 15 amino acids. Trimming at V came to 0 bases and at J to 11 bases, leaving 10 bases not matched to a gene. The DNA of the CDR3 is TGTGCCAGCAGCTTAGCAGGTCTAGCGGGAGAGAGGAAGTACTTC. Translation gives CASSLAGLAGERKYF.

Only a few counts were recorded for this clonotype. CDR3 DNA sequence: TGTGCCAGCAGTTTAATCGAGGTTAGGGGCAATGAGCAGTTCTTC. Translated: CASSLIEVRGNEQFF. This chain links TRBV28 with TRBJ2-1; possibly TRBD1 for D (5 bases). CDR1 is MDHEN, CDR2 SYDVKM, per germline. This CDR3 comprises 15 residues. V was cut by 2 bases and J by 6 bases, with 14 bases left in between.